This entry lists 15 T cell receptor beta chains sequenced from one sample in a study of blood T cell repertoires in COVID-19 (dated by TCRdb to between 2020 and 2021). Libraries were built with the immunoSEQ multiplex PCR assay. Entries here come from immuneACCESS through TCRdb and include only in-frame sequences with V and J called. Some clones fail to appear in such tables; in the studies checked, an unresolved V gene covers under half of the shortfall, and the cause of the remainder is unknown. The sample table holds around 330,000 clones, of which about 88% were seen once. 9.5% of the sample lies in the top ten. Sequencing was done on a sample of PBMCs or T cells enriched from blood (not recorded which). The receptors stem from a woman aged 35 to 49 who had recovered from COVID-19.

The chain uses TRBV3-1 (or the pseudogene TRBV3-2) and TRBJ1-3; the match to TRBD1 covers 7 bases. This CDR3 comprises 16 residues. Germline CDR1 and CDR2: LGHDT and YNNKEL (reference sequence). V lost 4 bases, J lost 0 bases, and 6 bases stayed unmatched. The DNA for the CDR3 is TGTGCCAGCAGCCCGAGACAGGGTAGCTCTGGAAACACCATATATTTT. Amino acid sequence: CASSPRQGSSGNTIYF.

The J gene is TRBJ2-7, the V gene TRBV21-1; TRBD1 is the table's D call and was not checked against the DNA. TRBV21-1 is a pseudogene segment. The CDR3 runs to 14 residues. CDR3 in DNA: TGTGCCAGCAACGGACACGACTTTGATTACGAGCAGTACTTC. This gives the protein CASNGHDFDYEQYF.

The chain couples TRBV7-2 to TRBJ2-6; TRBD2 is a possible D gene (5 bases). The CDR3 sequence is 17 residues long. Germline V gene data show CDR1 as SGHTA and CDR2 as FQGNSA. With 6 bases removed from V and 0 bases from J, the gap between germline ends came to 15 bases. The CDR3 is CASSYGLRTSGANVLTF. In DNA, the CDR3 is TGTGCCAGCAGTTATGGACTCCGGACCTCTGGGGCCAACGTCCTGACTTTC.

This clone has just one count. The gene calls are TRBV3-1 (or the pseudogene TRBV3-2) and TRBJ2-7, with unresolved D. Germline values: CDR1 LGHDT, CDR2 YNNKEL (reference sequence). Trimming took off 1 base at V and 2 bases at J, with 15 bases between the two ends. This CDR3 region has 16 residues. Written as DNA, the CDR3 is TGTGCCAGCAGCCAAGTTACAACTACCCCTCCCTACGAGCAGTACTTC. Its protein is CASSQVTTTPPYEQYF.

The V and J genes are TRBV11-2 and TRBJ1-4; perhaps TRBD1 as D (6 bases). Trimming pared 8 bases from V and 0 bases from J, leaving 16 bases between. This CDR3 comprises 16 residues. CDR1 is SGHAT, CDR2 FQNNGV, per germline. CDR3 DNA: TGTGCCAGCGCGGACAGTCCTACTGCAACTAATGAAAAACTGTTTTTT. It codes for CASADSPTATNEKLFF.

In the case of this clone: Other DNA sequences of this sample code for an identical CDR3. The chain has TRBV20-1 and TRBJ2-5; maybe TRBD1 (6 bases). Trimming stripped 3 bases from V and 4 bases from J, with 12 bases between. The CDR3 covers 13 residues. Per germline, CDR1 DFQATT and CDR2 SNEGSKA (reference sequence). In nucleotides, the CDR3 is TGCAGTGCTAGTGTAGGGGGTAGAGAGACCCAGTACTTC. Residues: CSASVGGRETQYF.

The CDR3 reads CASSLQGRGEKLFF. The CDR3 bases are TGTGCCAGTAGCCTACAGGGACGAGGGGAAAAACTGTTTTTT. The chain has TRBV19 and TRBJ1-4; D may be TRBD1 (6 bases). The CDR3 contains 14 residues. Between the trimmed V and J ends, which lost 6 bases and 8 bases, there was a span of 16 bases. Looked up from germline, CDR1 is LNHDA and CDR2 is SQIVND (reference sequence). The full variable domain, with the rest looked up from reference TRBV19 and TRBJ1-4, is DGGITQSPKYLFRKEGQNVTLSCEQNLNHDAMYWYRQDPGQGLRLIYYSQIVNDFQKGDIAEGYSVSREKKESFPLTVTSAQKNPTAFYLCASSLQGRGEKLFFGSGTQLSVL.

The genes are TRBV25-1 and TRBJ2-7; 7 nucleotides align to TRBD1. The CDR3 loop spans 14 amino acids. Unmatched junction bases numbered 8, after V lost 7 bases and J lost 2 bases. Germline V CDR1 and CDR2: MGHDK, SYGVNS. CDR3 DNA: TGTGCCAGCACCGACAGGGACCCTCCCTACGAGCAGTACTTC. Its protein is CASTDRDPPYEQYF.

The chain joins TRBV10-3 to TRBJ2-1; a weak D match, TRBD2 (6 bases). V lost 6 bases and J lost 9, with 18 bases in between. There are 14 residues in the CDR3. Germline V gives CDR1 ENHRY, CDR2 SYGVKD. CDR3 in amino acids: CAIRSLGAGTEQFF. The CDR3 region has the DNA TGTGCCATCAGGTCCTTAGGGGCGGGGACTGAGCAGTTCTTC.

The chain uses TRBV19 and TRBJ2-4, with 8 bases aligning to TRBD2. The CDR3 is 15 residues long. Per germline, CDR1 LNHDA and CDR2 SQIVND (reference sequence). Trimming removed 11 bases from V and 3 bases from J; junction bases left unmatched: 12. As DNA, the CDR3 is TGTGCCGTCACACCGGGGGGGAAGGGCAAAAACATTCAGTACTTC. It is translated as CAVTPGGKGKNIQYF.

This chain uses TRBV5-6 with TRBJ1-2; TRBD1 might be the D (6 bases). Per germline, CDR1 SGHDT and CDR2 YYEEEE. The CDR3 length is 14 residues. V lost 4 bases and J 2 bases, leaving 12 bases between the germline ends. DNA of the CDR3: TGTGCCAGCAGCGTTGGACAGCCCAACTATGGCTACACCTTC. Encoded protein: CASSVGQPNYGYTF.

The J gene is TRBJ1-1, the V gene TRBV7-2; D is unresolved. CDR1 is SGHTA, CDR2 FQGNSA, per germline. There are 13 residues in the CDR3. Trimming cost V 6 bases and J 10 bases, with 18 bases left between them. CDR3 DNA: TGTGCCAGCAGTTCCCTCGAAGGACTCTCAGCTTTCTTT. It specifies CASSSLEGLSAFF.

The chain carries TRBV9 and TRBJ2-7, with D possibly TRBD2 on 5 matching bases. Trimming took off 4 bases at V and 1 base at J, with 12 bases between the two ends. This CDR3 has 14 residues. In germline, CDR1 is SGDLS, CDR2 YYNGEE. CDR3 in DNA: TGTGCCAGCAGCCCACGACTATATTCCTACGAGCAGTACTTC. This sequence encodes CASSPRLYSYEQYF.

This clone was detected once. This sequence joins TRBV15 and TRBJ2-7; 10 bases map to TRBD1. This CDR3 spans 15 amino acids. Germline lookup yields CDR1 LNHNV and CDR2 YYDKDF (reference sequence). V lost 5 bases to trimming and J lost 1 base; unmatched junction nucleotides: 5. CDR3 protein: CATSPSDRGSYEQYF. The CDR3 region has the DNA TGTGCCACCAGCCCTTCGGACAGGGGGTCCTACGAGCAGTACTTC.

This chain links TRBV29-1 with TRBJ1-1, with D possibly matching TRBD1 (6 bases). Germline V CDR1 and CDR2: SQVTM, ANQGSEA. CDR3 length: 13 residues. The V gene lost 5 bases and the J gene lost 2 bases, with 12 bases spanning the gap. The CDR3 is CSVTGNSNTEAFF. For the CDR3, the DNA is TGCAGCGTTACAGGGAATTCCAACACTGAAGCTTTCTTT. Based on the CDR3 plus reference TRBV29-1 and TRBJ1-1, the full variable domain is SAVISQKPSRDICQRGTSLTIQCQVDSQVTMMFWYRQQPGQSLTLIATANQGSEATYESGFVIDKFPISRPNLTFSTLTVSNMSPEDSSIYLCSVTGNSNTEAFFGQGTRLTVV.